The 6 T cell receptor beta chains below all came from one sample that was sequenced in a study of tumor-infiltrating lymphocytes in primary liver carcinoma. Unsorted bulk tissue of about 20-31 mg yielded co-extracted RNA and DNA. With a constant-region primer, TCR beta cDNA was made from approximately 500 ng of total RNA. Amplification in three nested multiplex PCR rounds with slightly modified ARM-PCR gave rise to TCR beta libraries. The opening two PCR rounds, around 11 cycles each, paired TRBV1-TRBV30 forward primers with a C-beta reverse primer. MiXCR, run by TCRdb on the multiplex PCR reads, gives a single entry per CDR3 protein. Of tens of thousands of distinct CDR3 sequences in the sample, 60% to 75% are singletons; the top ten hold 19%. Input material: liver tumor tissue from sampling region 1. Stated subset: tumor region T1, superior pole. These receptors originate from a man aged 35 to 55 with primary liver carcinoma and hepatitis B virus infection.

To note about this clonotype: Likely a read error: the CDR3 ends without its conserved phenylalanine or tryptophan. The chain is built from TRBV6-5 and TRBJ2-1; 11 bases are shared with TRBD2. There are 16 residues in the CDR3. Germline CDR1 reads MNHEY; CDR2 reads SVGAGI. V shed 3 bases and J 7 bases; nucleotides not matched to a gene: 8. DNA of the CDR3: TGTGCCAGCAGTTATAATCCGCTAGCGGGAGGTAATGAGCAGTTCCTC. Encoded protein: CASSYNPLAGGNEQFL.

This clonotype was seen at least ten times. This chain connects TRBV5-1 to TRBJ2-7, with 10 bases identical to TRBD1. The V segment lost 4 bases and the J segment 4 bases; nucleotides outside the gene matches: 5. The germline V gene encodes CDR1 SGHRS and CDR2 YFSETQ. This CDR3 is 14 amino acids long. For the CDR3, the DNA is TGCGCCAGCAGCCCCTGGGACAGGGGTTACGAGCAGTACTTC. It is translated as CASSPWDRGYEQYF.

In the case of this clonotype: Compared with germline, one end of the junction differs, possibly owing to a read error. The V and J genes are TRBV6-2 or TRBV6-3 and TRBJ2-7; 11 nucleotides align to TRBD1. The CDR3 consists of 15 residues. Germline V gives CDR1 MNHEY, CDR2 SVGEGT. CDR3 protein: CTSSSPGQGDDERYF. The CDR3 coding sequence is TGTACCAGCAGCTCCCCGGGACAGGGGGACGACGAGCGGTACTTC.

The sample holds many counts of this clonotype. This rearrangement joins TRBV29-1 to TRBJ2-5; D uncertain. V lost 7 bases and J lost 3, with 15 bases in between. CDR3 length: 13 amino acids. Germline CDR1 SQVTM, CDR2 ANQGSEA. CDR3 nucleotide sequence: TGCAGCGCCAGGCCATCCCCCAAAGAGACCCAGTACTTC. This encodes CSARPSPKETQYF.

J is TRBJ2-5 and V is TRBV11-2, with a weak D call TRBD2 (6 bases). The germline V gene has CDR1 SGHAT and CDR2 FQNNGV. The V gene lost 5 bases and the J gene lost 0 bases, with 13 bases spanning the gap. This CDR3 is 15 amino acids long. CDR3 loop: CASSRDSAHQETQYF. CDR3 DNA: TGTGCCAGCAGCCGGGACTCGGCCCACCAAGAGACCCAGTACTTC.

Points on this clonotype: This is likely a read error, given that the CDR3 carries no conserved phenylalanine or tryptophan at its end. The V call is TRBV11-1, the J call TRBJ1-2; 7 bases agree with TRBD1. Per the germline V gene, CDR1 is SGHAT and CDR2 is FQDESV (reference sequence). The CDR3 sequence is 13 residues long. The CDR3 spells CVRSSGQYYGYTS. CDR3 sequence (DNA): TGTGTCAGAAGCTCGGGACAGTATTATGGCTACACCTCC.